The 9 T cell receptor beta chains reported below all come from one sample, sequenced in a study of cytomegalovirus exposure and HLA in healthy donors. Primers: 60 Vbeta forward and 13 Jbeta reverse. Data came from immunoSEQ multiplex PCR; TCRdb stores just in-frame clones and leaves some out. Counted here are under 200,000 clones, about nine tenths occurring once; the ten biggest clones make up 0.9% to 1.2%. The source material was PBMCs. The origin of the receptors is a boy aged 2 to 9 in good health and CMV-seronegative.

The chain couples TRBV28 to TRBJ2-1; D might be TRBD1 (6 bases). CDR1 is MDHEN, CDR2 SYDVKM, per germline. Trimming pared 9 bases from V and 0 bases from J, leaving 24 bases between. The CDR3 length is 18 residues. CDR3 loop: CASLAAGALEGSYNEQFF. The DNA for the CDR3 is TGTGCCAGTCTTGCGGCAGGGGCGTTGGAAGGCTCCTACAATGAGCAGTTCTTC.

J is TRBJ1-5 and V is TRBV5-8; D may be TRBD1 (5 bases). Trimming stripped 2 bases from V and 2 bases from J, with 11 bases between. The CDR3 extends over 15 amino acids. Germline V gene lookup returns CDR1 SGHTS and CDR2 YDEGEE. The CDR3 spells CASSLNRGGNQPQHF. The CDR3 DNA is TGTGCCAGCAGCTTAAATAGGGGTGGCAATCAGCCCCAGCATTTT.

The chain is built from TRBV28 and TRBJ1-2; D is unresolved. The CDR3 sequence is 11 residues long. In germline, CDR1 is MDHEN, CDR2 SYDVKM. Trimming took off 6 bases at V and 5 bases at J, with 7 bases between the two ends. CDR3 in DNA: TGTGCCAGCAGCACAGCTTATGGCTACACCTTC. Encoded protein: CASSTAYGYTF.

This clone has more than one count but fewer than ten. The CDR3 region has the DNA TGTGCCAGCAGTGACTCCCGCCGACAATCAGATACGCAGTATTTT. Its protein is CASSDSRRQSDTQYF. This chain uses TRBV6-4 with TRBJ2-3; D ambiguous. Trimming removed 0 bases at V and 4 bases at J, with 11 bases between. The CDR3 is 15 residues long. Germline V gene sequence: CDR1 MRHNA, CDR2 SNTAGT.

This clone turned up a few times. The V and J genes are TRBV6-6 and TRBJ1-6; D is undetermined. The germline V gene encodes CDR1 MNHNY and CDR2 SVGAGI (reference sequence). CDR3 length equals 12 residues. V was shortened by 0 bases and J by 13 bases, with 7 bases between the two germline ends. Here the CDR3 DNA reads TGTGCCAGCAGTTACTCTGCGGCTCCCCTCCACTTT. Its translation: CASSYSAAPLHF.

This clone showed up just once. The chain is built from TRBV7-2 and TRBJ2-7; D possibly corresponds to TRBD1 (9 bases). Trimming shortened V by 5 bases and J by 7 bases, and 24 bases separated the two germline ends. The CDR3 is 16 residues long. Germline CDR1 SGHTA, CDR2 FQGNSA. As DNA, the CDR3 is TGTGCCAGCAGCCCGGGGGGGGACAGGGCCCTTCGAGAGCAGTACTTC. This sequence encodes CASSPGGDRALREQYF.

The gene calls are TRBV18 and TRBJ2-7, with TRBD1 matching 10 bases. Germline values: CDR1 KGHSH, CDR2 LQKENI. Losses at the gene ends were 2 bases for V and 7 bases for J; bases not matched to a gene: 11. The CDR3 consists of 16 residues. The CDR3 DNA reads TGTGCCAGCTCACCAATGACACGACAGGGGGCTGGGGAGCAGTACTTC. It encodes CASSPMTRQGAGEQYF.

The CDR3 bases are TGTGCCTGGAGAGGCTCGGCGGGTGGCTACACCTTC. Protein: CAWRGSAGGYTF. This chain uses TRBV30 with TRBJ1-2; no definite D call. The CDR3 has 12 amino acids. Trimming took 3 bases from V and 7 from J, leaving 12 bases between them. Germline V gives CDR1 GTSNPN, CDR2 SVGIG (reference sequence).

The rearrangement uses TRBV5-1 and TRBJ2-1; 8 positions match TRBD2. The V gene end was trimmed by 0 bases and the J gene end by 2 bases; junction bases not matched to a gene: 7. Looked up from germline, CDR1 is SGHRS and CDR2 is YFSETQ. This CDR3 is 17 amino acids long. In DNA form, the CDR3 reads TGCGCCAGCAGCTTGGCCCCTAGCGGGCTGACCTACAATGAGCAGTTCTTC. This sequence encodes CASSLAPSGLTYNEQFF.